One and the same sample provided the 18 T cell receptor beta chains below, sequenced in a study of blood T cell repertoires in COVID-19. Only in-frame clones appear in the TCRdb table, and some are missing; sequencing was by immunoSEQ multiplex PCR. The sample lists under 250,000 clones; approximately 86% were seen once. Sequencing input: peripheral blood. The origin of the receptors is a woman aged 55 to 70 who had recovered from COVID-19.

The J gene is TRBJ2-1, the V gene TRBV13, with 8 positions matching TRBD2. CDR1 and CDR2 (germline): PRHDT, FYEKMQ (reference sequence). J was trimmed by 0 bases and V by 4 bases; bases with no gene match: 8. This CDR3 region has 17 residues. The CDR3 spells CASSSGPGLGSYNEQFF. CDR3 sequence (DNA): TGTGCCAGCAGCTCCGGGCCGGGACTAGGCTCCTACAATGAGCAGTTCTTC. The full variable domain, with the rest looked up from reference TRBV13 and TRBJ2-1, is AAGVIQSPRHLIKEKRETATLKCYPIPRHDTVYWYQQGPGQDPQFLISFYEKMQSDKGSIPDRFSAQQFSDYHSELNMSSLELGDSALYFCASSSGPGLGSYNEQFFGPGTRLTVL.

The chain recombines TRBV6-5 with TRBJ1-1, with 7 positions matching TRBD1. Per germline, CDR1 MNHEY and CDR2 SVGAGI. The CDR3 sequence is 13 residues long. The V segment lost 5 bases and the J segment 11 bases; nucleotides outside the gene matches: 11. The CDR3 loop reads CASSHEMDRRAFF. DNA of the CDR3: TGTGCCAGCAGTCACGAAATGGACAGGAGGGCTTTCTTT.

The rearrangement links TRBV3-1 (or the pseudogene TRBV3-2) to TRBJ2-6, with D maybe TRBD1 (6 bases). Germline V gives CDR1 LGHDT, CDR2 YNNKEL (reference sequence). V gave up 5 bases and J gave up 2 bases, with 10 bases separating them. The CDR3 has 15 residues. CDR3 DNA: TGTGCCAGCAGCAATCACAGGGCTGGGGCCAACGTCCTGACTTTC. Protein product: CASSNHRAGANVLTF.

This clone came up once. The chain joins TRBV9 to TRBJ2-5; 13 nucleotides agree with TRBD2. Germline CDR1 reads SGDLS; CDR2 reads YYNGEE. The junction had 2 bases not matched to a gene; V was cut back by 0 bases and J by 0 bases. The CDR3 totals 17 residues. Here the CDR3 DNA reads TGTGCCAGCAGCGTAGGGACTAGCGGGGGTTACCAAGAGACCCAGTACTTC. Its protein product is CASSVGTSGGYQETQYF. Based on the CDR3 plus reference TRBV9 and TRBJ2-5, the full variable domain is DSGVTQTPKHLITATGQRVTLRCSPRSGDLSVYWYQQSLDQGLQFLIQYYNGEERAKGNILERFSAQQFPDLHSELNLSSLELGDSALYFCASSVGTSGGYQETQYFGPGTRLLVL.

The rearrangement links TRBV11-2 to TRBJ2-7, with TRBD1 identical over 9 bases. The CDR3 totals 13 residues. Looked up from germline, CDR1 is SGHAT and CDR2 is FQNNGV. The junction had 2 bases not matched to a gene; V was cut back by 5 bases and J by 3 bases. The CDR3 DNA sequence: TGTGCCAGCAGCAGGGACAGGGTCTACGAGCAGTACTTC. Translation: CASSRDRVYEQYF.

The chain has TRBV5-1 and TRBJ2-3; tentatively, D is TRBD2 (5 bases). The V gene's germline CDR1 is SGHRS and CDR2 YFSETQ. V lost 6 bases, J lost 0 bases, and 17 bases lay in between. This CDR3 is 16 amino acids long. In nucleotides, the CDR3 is TGCGCCAGCAAAATGGACCCGGGGATAAGCACAGATACGCAGTATTTT. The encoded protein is CASKMDPGISTDTQYF.

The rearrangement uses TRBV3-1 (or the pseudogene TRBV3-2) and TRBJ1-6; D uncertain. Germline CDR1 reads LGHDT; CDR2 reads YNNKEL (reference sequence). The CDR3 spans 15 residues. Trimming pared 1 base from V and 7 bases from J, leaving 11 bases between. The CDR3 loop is CASSQVATGNSPLHF. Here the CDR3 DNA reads TGTGCCAGCAGCCAAGTCGCGACGGGGAATTCACCCCTCCACTTT.

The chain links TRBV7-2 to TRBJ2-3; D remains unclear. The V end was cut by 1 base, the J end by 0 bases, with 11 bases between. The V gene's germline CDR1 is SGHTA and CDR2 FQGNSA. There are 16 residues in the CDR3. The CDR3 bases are TGTGCCAGCAGCTTAGTTGGGCAGCTCAGCACAGATACGCAGTATTTT. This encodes CASSLVGQLSTDTQYF. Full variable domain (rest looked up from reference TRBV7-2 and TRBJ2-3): GAGVSQSPSNKVTEKGKDVELRCDPISGHTALYWYRQSLGQGLEFLIYFQGNSAPDKSGLPSDRFSAERTGGSVSTLTIQRTQQEDSAVYLCASSLVGQLSTDTQYFGPGTRLTVL.

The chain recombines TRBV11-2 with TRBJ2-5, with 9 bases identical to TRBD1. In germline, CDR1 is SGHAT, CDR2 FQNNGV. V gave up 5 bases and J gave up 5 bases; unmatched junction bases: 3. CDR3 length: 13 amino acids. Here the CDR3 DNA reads TGTGCCAGCAGCGGGACAGGGAGGGAGACCCAGTACTTC. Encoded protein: CASSGTGRETQYF.

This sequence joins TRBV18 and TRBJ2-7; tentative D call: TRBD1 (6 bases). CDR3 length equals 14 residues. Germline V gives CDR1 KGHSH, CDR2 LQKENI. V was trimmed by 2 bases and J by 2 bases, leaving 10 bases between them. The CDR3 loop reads CASSPGGNPYEQYF. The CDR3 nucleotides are TGTGCCAGCTCACCAGGGGGCAATCCCTACGAGCAGTACTTC.

The CDR3 coding sequence is TGTGCCAGCAGTGAAGGAAGGGGGCGGACTGAAGCTTTCTTT. Its protein product is CASSEGRGRTEAFF. This chain uses TRBV6-1 with TRBJ1-1; 7 bases align to TRBD1. CDR1 is MNHNS, CDR2 SASEGT, per germline. The ends lost 1 base at V and 5 bases at J; junction bases unmatched: 4. The CDR3 is 14 residues long.

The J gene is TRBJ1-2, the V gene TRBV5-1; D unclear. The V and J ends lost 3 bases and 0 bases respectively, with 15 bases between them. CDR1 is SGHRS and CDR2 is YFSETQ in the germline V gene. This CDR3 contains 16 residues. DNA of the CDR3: TGCGCCAGCAGCTCGGGGAGAGGAACAGCTAACTATGGCTACACCTTC. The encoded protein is CASSSGRGTANYGYTF.

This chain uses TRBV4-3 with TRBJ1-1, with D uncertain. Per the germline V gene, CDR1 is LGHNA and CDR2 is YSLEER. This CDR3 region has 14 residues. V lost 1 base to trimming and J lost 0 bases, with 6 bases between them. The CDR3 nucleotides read TGCGCCAGCAGCCAAGGACTCATGAACACTGAAGCTTTCTTT. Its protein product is CASSQGLMNTEAFF.

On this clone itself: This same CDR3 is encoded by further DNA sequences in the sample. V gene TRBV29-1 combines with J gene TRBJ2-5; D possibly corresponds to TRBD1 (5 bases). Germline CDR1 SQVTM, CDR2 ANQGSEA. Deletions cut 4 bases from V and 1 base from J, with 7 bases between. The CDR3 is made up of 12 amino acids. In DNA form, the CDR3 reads TGCAGCGTTGCCAGGGCCCAAGAGACCCAGTACTTC. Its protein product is CSVARAQETQYF.

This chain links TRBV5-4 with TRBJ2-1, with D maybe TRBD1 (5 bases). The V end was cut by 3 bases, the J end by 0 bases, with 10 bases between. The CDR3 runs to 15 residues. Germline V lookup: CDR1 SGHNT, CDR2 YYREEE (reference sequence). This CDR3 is CASSSDRNSYNEQFF. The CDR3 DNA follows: TGTGCCAGCAGCTCCGACAGAAACTCCTACAATGAGCAGTTCTTC. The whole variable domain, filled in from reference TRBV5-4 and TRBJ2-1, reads ETGVTQSPTHLIKTRGQQVTLRCSSQSGHNTVSWYQQALGQGPQFIFQYYREEENGRGNFPPRFSGLQFPNYSSELNVNALELDDSALYLCASSSDRNSYNEQFFGPGTRLTVL.

In DNA, the CDR3 is TGTGCCAGCAAAACAGACCGGATTGAAGAGACCCAGTACTTC. Translating gives CASKTDRIEETQYF. V usage is TRBV6-5 and J usage is TRBJ2-5, with D unclear. Germline values: CDR1 MNHEY, CDR2 SVGAGI. V was cut by 7 bases and J by 3 bases, with 15 bases left in between. The CDR3 length is 14 residues.

CDR3 in DNA: TGTGCCAGCAGCACGGGACTAGCGGCGCCTCAGTCCGCGGTGGAGCAGTTCTTC. Translated: CASSTGLAAPQSAVEQFF. V usage is TRBV13 and J usage is TRBJ2-1, with 11 bases lining up with TRBD2. Germline V lookup: CDR1 PRHDT, CDR2 FYEKMQ (reference sequence). This CDR3 contains 18 residues. After removal of 5 bases from V and 10 bases from J, the junction contained 19 bases not matched to a gene.

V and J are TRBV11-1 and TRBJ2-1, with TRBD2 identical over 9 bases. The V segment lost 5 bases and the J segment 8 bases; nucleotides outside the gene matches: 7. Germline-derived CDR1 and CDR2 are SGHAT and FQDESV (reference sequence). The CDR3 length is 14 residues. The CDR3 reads CASSEELAGDEQFF. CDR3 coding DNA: TGTGCCAGCAGCGAGGAATTAGCGGGGGATGAGCAGTTCTTC. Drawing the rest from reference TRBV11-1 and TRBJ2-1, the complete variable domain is EAEVAQSPRYKITEKSQAVAFWCDPISGHATLYWYRQILGQGPELLVQFQDESVVDDSQLPKDRFSAERLKGVDSTLKIQPAELGDSAMYLCASSEELAGDEQFFGPGTRLTVL.